Below are 21 T cell receptor beta chains sequenced from a single sample in a study of graft-versus-host responses after intestinal transplantation. Antigen specificity for these receptors is unknown. The data were produced by immunoSEQ multiplex PCR, yet TCRdb's version contains in-frame clones alone and is incomplete. The profile covers around 120,000 clones, with 90% appearing a single time and 0.15% to 0.2% taken by the ten largest. This sample comprised unstimulated CD4+ T cells sorted from spleen or lymph node cells, obtained before intestinal transplant. All receptors come from a human donor who received an intestinal transplant.

The CDR3 here is CASSQSSEQYF. DNA of the CDR3: TGTGCCAGCAGCCAATCTAGCGAGCAGTACTTC. The gene calls are TRBV7-9 and TRBJ2-7; D remains ambiguous. The CDR3 is made up of 11 amino acids. Trimming cost V 5 bases and J 6 bases, with 8 bases left between them. Germline V gives CDR1 SEHNR, CDR2 FQNEAQ (reference sequence).

V is TRBV5-1 and J is TRBJ2-1; 9 bases line up with TRBD2. Trimming removed 0 bases from V and 4 bases from J; junction bases left unmatched: 5. This CDR3 contains 16 residues. Germline V gene sequence: CDR1 SGHRS, CDR2 YFSETQ. The CDR3, as DNA: TGCGCCAGCAGCTTGGTAATCGCGGGAGGGTACAATGAGCAGTTCTTC. Residues: CASSLVIAGGYNEQFF.

The rearrangement joins TRBV10-1 to TRBJ2-5; D unclear. The CDR3 is 13 amino acids. Germline V gives CDR1 WNHNN, CDR2 SYGVQD (reference sequence). V was shortened by 2 bases and J by 2 bases, with 6 bases between the two germline ends. Written as DNA, the CDR3 is TGCGCCAGCAGTGAGAATTTACAAGAGACCCAGTACTTC. This codes for CASSENLQETQYF.

CDR3 nucleotides: TGTGCCAGCACTAGAAACACCGGGGAGCTGTTTTTT. Residues: CASTRNTGELFF. The chain links TRBV2 to TRBJ2-2; D not resolved. The CDR3 runs 12 residues. Trimming pared 7 bases from V and 2 bases from J, leaving 5 bases between. From germline, CDR1 is SNHLY and CDR2 FYNNEI. Using reference TRBV2 and TRBJ2-2 for the parts outside the CDR3, the full variable domain is EPEVTQTPSHQVTQMGQEVILRCVPISNHLYFYWYRQILGQKVEFLVSFYNNEISEKSEIFDDQFSVERPDGSNFTLKIRSTKLEDSAMYFCASTRNTGELFFGEGSRLTVL.

The chain joins TRBV7-2 to TRBJ2-5; D is possibly TRBD2 (6 bases). Germline CDR1 is SGHTA and CDR2 is FQGNSA. This CDR3 region has 14 residues. V lost 6 bases, J lost 2 bases, and 13 bases lay in between. The DNA for the CDR3 is TGTGCCAGCAGGGTCGTGGGGGGTCAAGAGACCCAGTACTTC. It is translated as CASRVVGGQETQYF.

This rearrangement joins TRBV4-3 to TRBJ1-2, with D unclear. Trimming took 0 bases from V and 6 from J, leaving 17 bases between them. Germline-derived CDR1 and CDR2 are LGHNA and YSLEER. CDR3 length: 16 amino acids. The CDR3 sequence: CASSQDSGYWGDGYTF. CDR3 in DNA: TGCGCCAGCAGCCAAGATTCTGGGTATTGGGGAGATGGCTACACCTTC.

This clone occurred once. The chain couples TRBV15 to TRBJ2-1; TRBD2 matches 8 bases. The V gene end was trimmed by 5 bases and the J gene end by 5 bases; junction bases not matched to a gene: 14. The CDR3 spans 17 residues. Germline assignment: CDR1 LNHNV and CDR2 YYDKDF (reference sequence). The CDR3 sequence: CATSSRTSPYPHNEQFF. CDR3 coding DNA: TGTGCCACCAGCTCTCGGACTAGCCCCTACCCTCACAATGAGCAGTTCTTC.

In its sample, this clone was seen once. The genes are TRBV2 and TRBJ1-2; 8 bases are shared with TRBD1. The J segment lost 5 bases and the V segment lost 8 bases, leaving 10 bases of the junction unmatched. This CDR3 is 14 amino acids long. Germline values: CDR1 SNHLY, CDR2 FYNNEI. In DNA form, the CDR3 reads TGTGCCAGCGGACAGGGCCCGTCTTCATATGGCTACACCTTC. This gives the protein CASGQGPSSYGYTF.

The rearrangement uses TRBV29-1 and TRBJ1-1; D ambiguous. The V gene lost 2 bases and the J gene lost 10 bases, with 11 bases spanning the gap. This CDR3 spans 11 amino acids. CDR1 SQVTM and CDR2 ANQGSEA come from the germline V gene. DNA for the CDR3: TGCAGCGTTGAAAATGGCGCGGGAGCTTTCTTT. Translated, it gives CSVENGAGAFF.

The chain is built from TRBV6-6 and TRBJ1-5; D might be TRBD1 (5 bases). V was cut by 7 bases and J by 3 bases, with 16 bases left in between. Germline CDR1 and CDR2: MNHNY and SVGAGI (reference sequence). The CDR3 has 15 residues. CDR3 bases: TGTGCCAGCAACCACGGGGGGGTACTCAATCAGCCCCAGCATTTT. Protein sequence: CASNHGGVLNQPQHF.

The count of this clone is one. The chain has TRBV9 and TRBJ2-1; weak D call: TRBD1 (6 bases). The CDR3 runs 15 residues. Between the trimmed V and J ends, which lost 1 base and 3 bases, there was a span of 11 bases. Per the germline V gene, CDR1 is SGDLS and CDR2 is YYNGEE. For the CDR3, the DNA is TGTGCCAGCAGCGTACAGGGGATGAACTACAATGAGCAGTTCTTC. This sequence encodes CASSVQGMNYNEQFF.

The rearrangement links TRBV5-1 to TRBJ2-5; TRBD2 is a possible D gene (7 bases). Trimming left V 4 bases short and J 4 bases short, with 14 bases between. Germline CDR1 is SGHRS and CDR2 is YFSETQ. The CDR3 totals 14 residues. The CDR3 nucleotides read TGCGCCAGCAGCCTTGGGAGGGGGATAGAGACCCAGTACTTC. It encodes CASSLGRGIETQYF.

This clone appeared a few times. V gene TRBV19 combines with J gene TRBJ2-7; D might be TRBD1 (5 bases). Looked up from germline, CDR1 is LNHDA and CDR2 is SQIVND (reference sequence). V lost 4 bases, J lost 3 bases, and 13 bases lay in between. The CDR3 totals 14 residues. CDR3 in amino acids: CASSKVGQGYEQYF. In DNA form, the CDR3 reads TGTGCCAGTAGTAAGGTAGGGCAGGGCTACGAGCAGTACTTC.

V is TRBV5-1 and J is TRBJ1-1, with D possibly being TRBD1 (6 bases). Trimming stripped 1 base from V and 3 bases from J, with 13 bases between. The CDR3 consists of 15 residues. Germline lookup yields CDR1 SGHRS and CDR2 YFSETQ. The CDR3: CASSLTGLKDTEAFF. DNA of the CDR3: TGCGCCAGCAGCTTGACAGGGTTGAAGGACACTGAAGCTTTCTTT.

DNA for the CDR3: TGTGCCAGCAGAGCCCACCTACGCACAGATACGCAGTATTTT. Encoded protein: CASRAHLRTDTQYF. J is TRBJ2-3 and V is TRBV11-2; no clear D. In germline, CDR1 is SGHAT, CDR2 FQNNGV. The V end lost 6 bases, the J end lost 1 base, and 11 bases lay between the germline ends. This CDR3 spans 14 amino acids.

This clone was observed once. The rearrangement joins TRBV30 to TRBJ2-5; possible D gene TRBD1, 5 bases. This CDR3 is 16 amino acids long. Germline values: CDR1 GTSNPN, CDR2 SVGIG (reference sequence). The germline V and J ends were trimmed by 0 bases and 5 bases, with 19 bases remaining between them. CDR3 amino acids: CAWSVQVPTWPETQYF. CDR3 in DNA: TGTGCCTGGAGTGTACAGGTACCCACATGGCCGGAGACCCAGTACTTC.

The genes are TRBV19 and TRBJ1-2; weak D call: TRBD1 (6 bases). Per the germline V gene, CDR1 is LNHDA and CDR2 is SQIVND (reference sequence). Trimming took 1 base from V and 8 from J, leaving 23 bases between them. This CDR3 region has 17 residues. CDR3 loop: CASSIAGYPGTSGGYTF. CDR3 sequence (DNA): TGTGCCAGTAGTATAGCTGGTTACCCCGGGACATCAGGCGGCTACACCTTC.

The J gene is TRBJ1-1, the V gene TRBV5-1, with D tentatively TRBD1 (6 bases). The CDR3 length is 14 residues. With 1 base removed from V and 3 bases from J, the gap between germline ends came to 10 bases. Germline assignment: CDR1 SGHRS and CDR2 YFSETQ. The CDR3 DNA reads as TGCGCCAGCAGCTTGAGAGGACAGTACACTGAAGCTTTCTTT. Residues: CASSLRGQYTEAFF.

The chain has TRBV2 and TRBJ2-1, with TRBD2 identical over 9 bases. Per germline, CDR1 SNHLY and CDR2 FYNNEI. The CDR3 contains 14 residues. The ends lost 6 bases at V and 6 bases at J; junction bases unmatched: 6. The CDR3 region is CASRVAGGGNEQFF. The CDR3 bases are TGTGCCAGCAGGGTGGCGGGGGGGGGCAATGAGCAGTTCTTC.

The chain is built from TRBV6-1 and TRBJ2-3; D unresolved. Germline V gene sequence: CDR1 MNHNS, CDR2 SASEGT. The CDR3 is 14 residues long. V lost 3 bases and J 4 bases, leaving 11 bases between the germline ends. CDR3 nucleotides: TGTGCCAGCAGTGACTCCTTAGGAGCAGATACGCAGTATTTT. Protein sequence: CASSDSLGADTQYF.

To note about this clone: The conserved phenylalanine or tryptophan is not found at the CDR3 terminus, so this likely reflects a read error. The genes are TRBV25-1 and TRBJ2-7; D gene uncertain. The CDR3 totals 13 residues. The V gene lost 8 bases and the J gene lost 5 bases, with 16 bases spanning the gap. Germline CDR1 reads MGHDK; CDR2 reads SYGVNS. The CDR3, as DNA: TGTGCCAGCCAACACAGTCTAACCCACGAGCAGTACCTC. This codes for CASQHSLTHEQYL.